This section outlines one T cell receptor beta chain sequence together with its context. The sample originates from a study of OX40 agonist ivuxolimab in advanced cancers. Sequencing used immunoSEQ multiplex PCR; TCRdb keeps in-frame clones, though not all of them. The profile covers roughly 59,000 clones, with approximately 91% appearing a single time and more than 4.5% taken by the ten largest. Germline V gene data show CDR1 as SGHDN and CDR2 as FVKESK. Unmatched junction bases numbered 9, after V lost 6 bases and J lost 7 bases. The CDR3 has 15 residues. Sequenced material: CD4+ or CD8+ T cells sorted from blood, taken in a trial of the OX40 agonist ivuxolimab. This TCR was recovered from an adult with an advanced solid tumor such as melanoma, head and neck, liver or kidney cancer. The chain couples TRBV14 to TRBJ2-1; 10 nucleotides align to TRBD2. The CDR3 region has the DNA TGTGCCAGCAGTCCTACTAGCGGGAATAGAAATGAGCAGTTCTTC. Protein product: CASSPTSGNRNEQFF.